The TCR beta chain under discussion was sequenced for a study of T-cell reconstitution after alpha-beta-depleted transplantation in children. TCRbeta library construction was performed incorporating unique molecular identifiers. TCRdb processed the PCR reads anew with MiXCR; each CDR3 protein has one entry. The repertoire holds around 440,000 distinct CDR3 sequences, with 15% to 20% as singletons. A word on this clonotype: No antigen is known for it.

The CDR3 runs to 14 residues. The germline V and J ends were trimmed by 4 bases and 9 bases, with 16 bases remaining between them. Germline V gene data show CDR1 as MNHEY and CDR2 as SVGAGI. Study-level points and caveats: Diversity of TCRbeta at day 60 was high in some patients, arising from surviving recipient T cells and thymic progenitors. Diversity and T-cell counts at one year after transplant derived mostly from new T cells. In patients about two months after transplant, alpha-beta T cells reportedly arose from several hundred expanded graft clones.

The clonotype comes from a boy in the first two years of life who had a stem cell transplant for Wiskott-Aldrich syndrome, so the T cells may come from the graft donor. The starting material was PBMCs, mostly from graft donor cells, obtained 360 days after TCRalphabeta/CD19-depleted stem cell transplant. The V gene is TRBV6-5, the J gene TRBJ2-1; weak D call: TRBD2 (5 bases). The chain's CDR3 is CASSSRSWSGEQFF. For the CDR3, the DNA is TGTGCCAGCAGTTCCAGATCCTGGAGCGGTGAGCAGTTCTTC.